The 12 T cell receptor beta chains below all came from one sample that was sequenced in a study of neurological immune-mediated disorders (dated by TCRdb to the late 2010s). The method was 5' RACE. Sequencing relied on an Illumina HiSeq 2500. The public reads were reprocessed in TCRdb via fastp at Q25 and MiXCR, keeping in-frame beta chains. Each CDR3 protein appears once, grouped with its most common genes and DNA. This sample comprises 35,000 to 50,000 distinct CDR3 sequences, more than 2% of them detected only once. The ten largest clones add up to roughly 2.3% of the sample. Sequenced material: PBMCs. The origin of the receptors is a man over 45 with multiple sclerosis.

This clonotype was counted ten times or more. This chain connects TRBV2 to TRBJ1-6; the match to TRBD1 covers 7 bases. The junction had 6 bases not matched to a gene; V was cut back by 5 bases and J by 2 bases. CDR3 size: 16 residues. CDR1 is SNHLY and CDR2 is FYNNEI in the germline V gene. This chain's CDR3 is CASSRTGVPYNSPLHF. The DNA of the CDR3 is TGTGCCAGCAGTAGGACAGGAGTTCCCTATAATTCACCCCTCCACTTT. Combining the CDR3 with reference TRBV2 and TRBJ1-6 gives the whole variable domain EPEVTQTPSHQVTQMGQEVILRCVPISNHLYFYWYRQILGQKVEFLVSFYNNEISEKSEIFDDQFSVERPDGSNFTLKIRSTKLEDSAMYFCASSRTGVPYNSPLHFGNGTRLTVT.

This clonotype was recorded many times. The chain recombines TRBV21-1 with TRBJ2-1; TRBD1, the table's D call, lacks a check against the DNA. TRBV21-1 is a recognized pseudogene. The CDR3 sequence is 17 residues long. The chain's CDR3 is CASSIDAGESSYNEQFF. Written as DNA, the CDR3 is TGTGCCAGCAGCATAGATGCGGGGGAGAGCTCCTACAATGAGCAGTTCTTC.

This clonotype was observed at least ten times. This chain joins TRBV7-9 and TRBJ1-2, with D maybe TRBD1 (6 bases). Germline CDR1 and CDR2: SEHNR and FQNEAQ (reference sequence). The CDR3 covers 13 residues. The V end was cut by 5 bases, the J end by 6 bases, with 13 bases between. CDR3 region: CASSITGWDGYTF. CDR3 DNA: TGTGCCAGCAGCATTACAGGGTGGGATGGCTACACCTTC. Using reference TRBV7-9 and TRBJ1-2 for the parts outside the CDR3, the full variable domain is DTGVSQNPRHKITKRGQNVTFRCDPISEHNRLYWYRQTLGQGPEFLTYFQNEAQLEKSRLLSDRFSAERPKGSFSTLEIQRTEQGDSAMYLCASSITGWDGYTFGSGTRLTVV.

There are many counts of this clonotype. The V and J genes are TRBV20-1 and TRBJ1-2; 9 positions match TRBD1. The CDR3 contains 17 residues. Trimming removed 6 bases from V and 4 bases from J; junction bases left unmatched: 18. The germline V gene encodes CDR1 DFQATT and CDR2 SNEGSKA (reference sequence). The CDR3 DNA reads TGCAGTGCCCGAAAGGGACAGGGTTTTCGTTCGGCCTATGGCTACACCTTC. Its protein product is CSARKGQGFRSAYGYTF.

This clonotype was observed many times. V and J are TRBV5-5 and TRBJ1-5, with 8 bases aligning to TRBD1. Germline V gives CDR1 SGHKS, CDR2 YYEKEE (reference sequence). Trimming at V came to 2 bases and at J to 7 bases, leaving 5 bases not matched to a gene. The CDR3 is 14 amino acids. CDR3 loop: CASSLGQGRQPQHF. The CDR3 bases are TGTGCCAGCAGCTTAGGACAGGGCAGGCAGCCCCAGCATTTT.

At least ten counts were recorded for this clonotype. The chain couples TRBV5-1 to TRBJ1-1; D unresolved. V dropped 5 bases and J dropped 0 bases, with 14 bases sitting between them. Looked up from germline, CDR1 is SGHRS and CDR2 is YFSETQ. The CDR3 loop spans 15 amino acids. The CDR3 DNA is TGCGCCAGCAGAGTTTCGTGGACGGTGAACACTGAAGCTTTCTTT. It codes for CASRVSWTVNTEAFF.

This clonotype occurred many times. The genes are TRBV20-1 and TRBJ2-1, with unresolved D. Germline V gene sequence: CDR1 DFQATT, CDR2 SNEGSKA (reference sequence). The V gene lost 5 bases and the J gene lost 4 bases, with 9 bases spanning the gap. The CDR3 extends over 12 amino acids. The CDR3 sequence is CSAPNDYNEQFF. The CDR3 DNA is TGCAGTGCTCCCAACGATTACAATGAGCAGTTCTTC.

This clonotype has ten or more counts. The V gene is TRBV28, the J gene TRBJ1-3; weak D call: TRBD1 (6 bases). CDR1 and CDR2 from the germline V gene are MDHEN and SYDVKM. The V end lost 4 bases, the J end lost 0 bases, and 10 bases lay between the germline ends. This CDR3 contains 15 residues. CDR3 DNA sequence: TGTGCCAGCAGTTCACAGGGACACTCTGGAAACACCATATATTTT. Translated, it gives CASSSQGHSGNTIYF.

This clonotype was recorded at least ten times. V gene TRBV7-9 combines with J gene TRBJ2-1, with D possibly matching TRBD2 (6 bases). V dropped 5 bases and J dropped 2 bases, with 16 bases sitting between them. CDR1 and CDR2 (germline): SEHNR, FQNEAQ (reference sequence). This CDR3 comprises 16 residues. The CDR3 protein is CASSLPGLGTYNEQFF. Here the CDR3 DNA reads TGTGCCAGCAGCCTTCCGGGACTCGGTACCTACAATGAGCAGTTCTTC.

This clonotype was seen repeatedly, ten times or more. The V call is TRBV20-1, the J call TRBJ2-3; D possibly matches TRBD1 or TRBD2 (5 bases each). CDR3 length: 16 residues. Germline CDR1 DFQATT, CDR2 SNEGSKA (reference sequence). The V end lost 3 bases, the J end lost 0 bases, and 16 bases lay between the germline ends. CDR3 in DNA: TGCAGTGCTAGGTTTGGGGGATTTACTAGCACAGATACGCAGTATTTT. This translates into CSARFGGFTSTDTQYF.

This clonotype came up many times. V usage is TRBV7-2 and J usage is TRBJ2-7, with D possibly matching TRBD1 (6 bases). V shed 4 bases and J shed 12 bases, with 19 bases lying between them. The CDR3 length is 13 residues. CDR1 and CDR2 from the germline V gene are SGHTA and FQGNSA. The CDR3: CASSSQGLKPWYF. CDR3 in DNA: TGTGCCAGCAGCTCACAGGGTCTAAAACCGTGGTACTTC.

This clonotype was seen many times. The rearrangement links TRBV5-1 to TRBJ2-7; D ambiguous. Trimming took off 0 bases at V and 3 bases at J, with 10 bases between the two ends. Looked up from germline, CDR1 is SGHRS and CDR2 is YFSETQ. CDR3 length: 14 residues. DNA of the CDR3: TGCGCCAGCAGCTTGGGCAGCCCGCACTACGAGCAGTACTTC. This encodes CASSLGSPHYEQYF. Together with reference TRBV5-1 and TRBJ2-7, the CDR3 gives the full variable domain: KAGVTQTPRYLIKTRGQQVTLSCSPISGHRSVSWYQQTPGQGLQFLFEYFSETQRNKGNFPGRFSGRQFSNSRSEMNVSTLELGDSALYLCASSLGSPHYEQYFGPGTRLTVT.